This T cell receptor beta chain was sequenced for a study of OX40 agonist ivuxolimab in advanced cancers. The CDR3 runs to 14 residues. Germline V CDR1 and CDR2: SGHTA, FQGTGA. The V end lost 2 bases, the J end lost 8 bases, and 13 bases lay between the germline ends. TCRdb's table, derived via immunoSEQ multiplex PCR, lists solely in-frame clones and lacks some. The sample holds 45,000 to 50,000 clones, around 89% seen once. The chain couples TRBV7-3 to TRBJ2-1; D not certain. The receptor was derived from an adult with an advanced solid tumor such as melanoma, head and neck, liver or kidney cancer. This material consisted of CD4+ or CD8+ T cells sorted from blood, taken in a trial of the OX40 agonist ivuxolimab. Here the CDR3 reads CASSLAIWGDEQFF. DNA of the CDR3: TGTGCCAGCAGCTTAGCTATATGGGGTGATGAGCAGTTCTTC. The full variable domain, rest sourced from reference TRBV7-3 and TRBJ2-1, is GAGVSQTPSNKVTEKGKYVELRCDPISGHTALYWYRQSLGQGPEFLIYFQGTGAADDSGLPNDRFFAVRPEGSVSTLKIQRTERGDSAVYLCASSLAIWGDEQFFGPGTRLTVL.